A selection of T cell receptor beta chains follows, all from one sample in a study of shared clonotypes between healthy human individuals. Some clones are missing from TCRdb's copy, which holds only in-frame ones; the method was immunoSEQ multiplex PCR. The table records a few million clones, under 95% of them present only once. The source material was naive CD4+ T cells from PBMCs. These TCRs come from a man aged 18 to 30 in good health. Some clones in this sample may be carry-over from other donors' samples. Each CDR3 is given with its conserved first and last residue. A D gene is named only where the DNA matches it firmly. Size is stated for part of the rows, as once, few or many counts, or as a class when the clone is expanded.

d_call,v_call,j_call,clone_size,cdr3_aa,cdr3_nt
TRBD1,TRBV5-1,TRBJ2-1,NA,CASSLGQGYNEQFF,TGCGCCAGCAGCTTAGGACAGGGCTACAATGAGCAGTTCTTC
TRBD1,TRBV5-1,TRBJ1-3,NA,CASSTQGAGNTIYF,TGCGCCAGCAGTACTCAGGGGGCTGGAAACACCATATATTTT
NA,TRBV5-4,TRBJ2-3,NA,CASSLASTDTQYF,TGTGCCAGCAGCTTGGCTTCCACAGATACGCAGTATTTT
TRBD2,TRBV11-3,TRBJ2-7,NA,CASSLGGGNEQYF,TGTGCCAGCAGCTTAGGGGGGGGTAACGAGCAGTACTTC
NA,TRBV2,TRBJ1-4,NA,CASSLLGTRTTNEKLFF,TGTGCCAGCAGTCTTCTTGGAACGAGAACAACTAATGAAAAACTGTTTTTT
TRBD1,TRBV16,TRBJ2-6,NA,CASSHGTGGSGANVLTF,TGTGCCAGCAGCCACGGGACAGGGGGCTCTGGGGCCAACGTCCTGACTTTC
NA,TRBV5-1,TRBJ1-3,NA,CASSLGVSGNTIYF,TGCGCCAGCAGCTTAGGAGTTTCTGGAAACACCATATATTTT
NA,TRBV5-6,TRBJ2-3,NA,CASSPQGRYTQYF,TGTGCCAGCAGCCCCCAGGGCCGCTATACGCAGTATTTT
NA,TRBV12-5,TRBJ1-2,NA,CAMTTAANYGYTF,TGTGCTATGACGACGGCCGCTAACTATGGCTACACCTTC
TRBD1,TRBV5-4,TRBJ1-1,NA,CASSRTGGTEAFF,TGTGCCAGCAGCAGGACAGGGGGGACTGAAGCTTTCTTT
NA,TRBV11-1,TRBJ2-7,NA,CASSLRQDGTGSRDEQYF,TGTGCCAGCAGCTTAAGACAGGACGGGACTGGTTCCCGGGACGAGCAGTACTTC
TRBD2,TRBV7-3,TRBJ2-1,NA,CASSLTGSPSGRNEQFF,TGTGCCAGCAGCTTAACAGGGTCCCCGAGCGGGAGGAATGAGCAGTTCTTC
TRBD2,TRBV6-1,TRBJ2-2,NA,CASSETSGGHTGELFF,TGTGCCAGCAGTGAGACTAGCGGGGGACACACCGGGGAGCTGTTTTTT
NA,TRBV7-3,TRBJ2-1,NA,CASSSTGTNEQFF,TGTGCCAGCAGCTCAACCGGGACGAATGAGCAGTTCTTC
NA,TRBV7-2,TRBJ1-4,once,CASSLTGIATNEKLFF,TGTGCCAGCAGCTTGACAGGCATTGCAACTAATGAAAAACTGTTTTTT
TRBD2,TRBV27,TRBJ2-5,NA,CASSLKGFGRVQETQYF,TGTGCCAGCAGTTTAAAAGGGTTCGGGAGGGTCCAAGAGACCCAGTACTTC
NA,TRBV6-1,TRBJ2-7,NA,CASSESTSALEQYF,TGTGCCAGCAGTGAAAGTACTAGTGCCCTCGAGCAGTACTTC
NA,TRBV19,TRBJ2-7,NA,CASSKGGLAPYEQYF,TGTGCCAGTAGTAAAGGTGGGCTAGCACCCTACGAGCAGTACTTC
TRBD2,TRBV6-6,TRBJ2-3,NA,CASRPSGLATTDTQYF,TGTGCCAGCAGGCCCTCGGGACTAGCGACCACAGATACGCAGTATTTT
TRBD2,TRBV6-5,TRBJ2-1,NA,CASSYPRPGGRNEQFF,TGTGCCAGCAGTTACCCTCGGCCGGGAGGTAGGAATGAGCAGTTCTTC
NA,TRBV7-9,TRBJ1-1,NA,CASSLAREAFF,TGTGCCAGCAGCTTAGCACGGGAAGCTTTCTTT
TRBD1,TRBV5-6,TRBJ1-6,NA,CASSLGQGDNSPLHF,TGTGCCAGCAGCCTGGGACAGGGGGACAATTCACCCCTCCACTTT
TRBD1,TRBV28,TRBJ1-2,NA,CASSRTGGYTF,TGTGCCAGCAGCCGGACAGGTGGCTACACCTTC
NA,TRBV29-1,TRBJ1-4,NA,CSVVVPANEKLFF,TGCAGCGTTGTAGTCCCGGCTAATGAAAAACTGTTTTTT
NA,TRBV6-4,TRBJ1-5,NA,CASSEGGHMPQHF,TGTGCCAGCAGTGAGGGGGGGCATATGCCCCAGCATTTT
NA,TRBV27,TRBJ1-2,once,CASSGGPSRGYTF,TGTGCCAGCAGTGGGGGACCGTCGAGGGGCTACACCTTC
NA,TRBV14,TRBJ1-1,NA,CASSQQLNTEAFF,TGTGCCAGCAGCCAGCAACTGAACACTGAAGCTTTCTTT
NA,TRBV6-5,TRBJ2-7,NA,CASKTRRSTYEQYF,TGTGCCAGCAAGACTAGGCGGAGTACCTACGAGCAGTACTTC
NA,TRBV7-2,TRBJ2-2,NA,CASSLGRGTANTGELFF,TGTGCCAGCAGCTTGGGCAGGGGAACTGCGAACACCGGGGAGCTGTTTTTT
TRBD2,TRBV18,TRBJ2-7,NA,CASSPASGRLSYEQYF,TGTGCCAGCTCACCAGCTAGCGGGAGGTTGTCGTACGAGCAGTACTTC
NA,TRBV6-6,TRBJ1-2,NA,CASSYPIQGYGYTF,TGTGCCAGCAGTTACCCTATACAGGGATATGGCTACACCTTC
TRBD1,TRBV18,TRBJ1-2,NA,CASSPLGQGTNYGYTF,TGTGCCAGCTCACCGTTAGGACAGGGAACCAACTATGGCTACACCTTC
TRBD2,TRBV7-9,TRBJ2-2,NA,CATPSGRAVTGELFF,TGTGCCACCCCTAGCGGGAGGGCAGTCACCGGGGAGCTGTTTTTT
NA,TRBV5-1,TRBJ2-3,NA,CASSFRQGTDTQYF,TGCGCCAGCAGCTTTCGACAGGGCACAGATACGCAGTATTTT
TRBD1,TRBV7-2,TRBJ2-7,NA,CASSLMGQRITYEQYF,TGTGCCAGCAGCTTGATGGGACAGAGAATAACCTACGAGCAGTACTTC
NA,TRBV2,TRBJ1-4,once,CASSEARTSGREKLFF,TGTGCCAGCAGTGAAGCTCGGACTTCAGGGCGGGAAAAACTGTTTTTT
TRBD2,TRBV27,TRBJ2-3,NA,CASRLALSTDTQYF,TGTGCCAGCAGACTAGCGCTTAGCACAGATACGCAGTATTTT
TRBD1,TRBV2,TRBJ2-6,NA,CASRQGDSGANVLTF,TGTGCCAGTCGACAGGGAGACTCTGGGGCCAACGTCCTGACTTTC
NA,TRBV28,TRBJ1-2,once,CASSATANYGYTF,TGTGCCAGCAGTGCTACAGCTAACTATGGCTACACCTTC
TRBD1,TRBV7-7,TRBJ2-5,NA,CASSLSTGEETQYF,TGTGCCAGCAGCCTATCGACAGGGGAAGAGACCCAGTACTTC
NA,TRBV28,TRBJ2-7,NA,CASHPGVGKVLQYF,TGTGCCAGCCATCCCGGCGTCGGGAAAGTACTGCAGTACTTC
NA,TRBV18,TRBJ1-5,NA,CASSPPGERGNQPQHF,TGTGCCAGCTCACCCCCGGGGGAGAGGGGCAATCAGCCCCAGCATTTT
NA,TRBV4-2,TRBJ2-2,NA,CASSQDRLRELFF,TGTGCCAGCAGCCAAGATCGCCTACGGGAGCTGTTTTTT
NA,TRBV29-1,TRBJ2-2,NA,CSAAGDVRSTGELFF,TGCAGCGCCGCCGGGGACGTCAGGAGCACCGGGGAGCTGTTTTTT
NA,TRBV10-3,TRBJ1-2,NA,CAISESAGGTYGYTF,TGTGCCATCAGTGAGTCGGCGGGGGGGACCTATGGCTACACCTTC
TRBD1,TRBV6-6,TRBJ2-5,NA,CASRKQGAGLETQYF,TGTGCCAGCAGAAAACAGGGGGCAGGTTTAGAGACCCAGTACTTC
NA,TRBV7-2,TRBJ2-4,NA,CASSLFPGRNIQYF,TGTGCCAGCAGCTTATTTCCAGGGAGAAACATTCAGTACTTC
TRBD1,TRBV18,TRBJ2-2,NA,CASSPGTGVNTGELFF,TGTGCCAGCTCGCCCGGGACAGGGGTAAACACCGGGGAGCTGTTTTTT
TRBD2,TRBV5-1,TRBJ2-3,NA,CASRFSSGNTDTQYF,TGCGCCAGCAGGTTTTCTAGCGGGAACACAGATACGCAGTATTTT
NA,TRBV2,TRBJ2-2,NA,CASSARLNTGELFF,TGTGCCAGCAGTGCTAGGCTAAACACCGGGGAGCTGTTTTTT
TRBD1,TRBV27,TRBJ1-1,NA,CASSWTGLGVTEAFF,TGTGCCAGCAGTTGGACAGGGTTAGGAGTTACTGAAGCTTTCTTT
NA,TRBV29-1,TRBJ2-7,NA,CSVRNTGTYEQYF,TGCAGCGTCCGCAATACCGGGACCTACGAGCAGTACTTC
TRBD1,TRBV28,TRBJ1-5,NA,CASSLGTGGLDQPQHF,TGTGCCAGCAGTCTCGGAACAGGGGGCTTAGATCAGCCCCAGCATTTT